Detailed here is one T cell receptor (beta chain). No cognate antigen has been identified for it. No qualities accompany the bases; no much larger clone lies one base away. The sample belongs to a study of T cell responses to AZD1222 COVID-19 vaccine listed by TCRdb under 2021. Looking at the study overall: AZD1222 recipients given second doses at about 4 weeks or at about 12 weeks were pooled, since spike-specific TCR depth and breadth were not found to differ between the two schedules. TCR sequencing was performed for roughly 250 trial participants, of whom roughly 200 were given two doses of AZD1222 and some 26 were given two doses of MenACWY control vaccine. Trial participants were enrolled into age subgroups of 18-55, 56-69 and 70-plus years, which contained around 140, 26 and 57 TCR-sequenced participants, respectively. Beyond this particular receptor, the publication reports: CD4 TCRs associated with the vaccine covered the entire spike protein, and the dominant responses were in regions 160-218 and 743-854. After two AZD1222 doses, spike-specific TCR breadth and depth were significantly higher than at day 0 and than in MenACWY recipients. Conclusions about previously exposed vaccinees were limited because only six AZD1222 recipients were SARS-CoV-2 seropositive at baseline. Most participants were white British and females outnumbered males, and the authors suggested that clonal diversity may have been underestimated. Epitopes outside the regions mutated in the B.1.351 and B.1.1.7 variants were reportedly recognized by nearly half of the unique spike-specific TCRs. Because no samples from the day 14 peak response were available, repertoires could be characterized only after the peak T cell response. In the small 56-69-year group, the increase in depth fell short of significance, most likely because of low power.

The CDR3 regions of human TCRbeta chains were analyzed by immunosequencing. The study's own analysis went as follows. TCRs in the repertoires were compared against a reference library of SARS-CoV-2-specific TCRs that had been generated with the MIRA antigen-specificity platform. Breadth meant the fraction of unique TCRs that were SARS-CoV-2-associated, whereas depth meant the fraction of total T cells that were SARS-CoV-2-associated. Each spike-specific TCR was assigned to its reactive spike region and to a CD4 or CD8 class using the MIRA data. Log10-transformed breadth and depth values were compared by one-way ANOVA with Sidak's multiple comparisons tests. This immuneACCESS table, as held by TCRdb, lists in-frame sequences with V and J called but not all clones. Of the missing ones, under half trace to an unresolved V gene in checked studies; the others have no known cause. The DNA gave D and trimming, while V, J and clone size come from that table. This sample lists roughly 96,000 clones; around 89% were detected once. The ten largest clones capture around 3% of the sample.

There are 15 amino acids in the CDR3, from cysteine to phenylalanine inclusive. Kept here is only the CDR3 DNA, which spans 45 bases and is read in frame from base 1. V drops 5 bases and J drops 1 base, leaving 11 bases in between. The germline V gene yields MGHRA for CDR1 and YSYEKL for CDR2. The time point label of this sample denotes: baseline before first vaccination. Vaccinee samples were obtained from the UK trials COV001 and COV002, which included a single-blind randomized controlled phase 2/3 trial of AZD1222 (ChAdOx1 nCoV-19) in healthy adults. For TCRbeta chain sequencing, PBMC samples from trial participants were taken at day 0 and at day 28 after the second dose.

The sequence came from an adult in good health. The V and J genes are TRBV4-1 and TRBJ2-2; TRBD2 is a weak D gene call, 6 bases matching. The sample here was peripheral blood, taken on day 0 of AZD1222 vaccination. The nucleotide sequence reads as follows: TGCGCCAGCAGCAACCTAGCGCGGAACACCGGGGAGCTGTTTTTT. Its product reads: CASSNLARNTGELFF.